This entry features one T cell receptor beta chain sequence. The antigen is not known. Blood was drawn once from each donor into heparinised tubes. The draws averaged about 110 mL. Purities in excess of 95% were seen in all sorted populations. All of the isolated RNA was reverse transcribed, so expressed TCRB transcripts were sequenced. TCRdb keeps only in-frame clones here, not all; method: immunoSEQ multiplex PCR. The sample holds some 150,000 clones, approximately 52% seen once. The sample originates from a study of beta chain features in type 1 diabetes. Study-wide results and caveats: Comparison showed that naive, central memory and Treg TCRB repertoires appeared more similar among patients than among healthy donors. Patients and controls would share equally any PCR tilt toward shorter templates.

The CDR3 contains 16 residues. Germline-derived CDR1 and CDR2 are SGHTA and FQGTGA. The V and J ends lost 5 bases and 2 bases, in that order; junction bases with no gene match: 5. This receptor was taken from a man in his late teens or twenties in good health. The chain employs TRBV7-3 and TRBJ2-6, with TRBD1 identical over 8 bases. The source material was Tregs from blood. CDR3 sequence (DNA): TGTGCCAGCAGCCCGCAGGGGGCGCCTGGGGCCAACGTCCTGACTTTC. As protein: CASSPQGAPGANVLTF.